These 8 T cell receptor beta chains originate from one sample sequenced in a study of Tregs in tolerant kidney transplant recipients (dated 2019 in TCRdb). This sample's time point label indicates: blood sample drawn before combined kidney and bone marrow transplant. Receptor libraries were prepared by the immunoSEQ multiplex PCR assay. Imported from immuneACCESS, the table was reduced by TCRdb to in-frame sequences with V and J called. These copies leave out some clones; in studies compared against another copy, an unresolved V gene accounts for under half, and the cause of the remainder is not known. The sample records 100,000 to 120,000 clones, almost 90% of which are singletons. 0.34% of the sample lies in the top ten. The sequenced sample was CD4+ T cells from blood, obtained before the transplant. Receptors were obtained from a human donor who received a combined kidney and bone marrow transplant.

The chain uses TRBV7-6 and TRBJ2-1; perhaps TRBD1 as D (5 bases). The CDR3 covers 13 residues. V was clipped by 4 bases and J by 5 bases, with 9 bases between them. Per the germline V gene, CDR1 is SGHVS and CDR2 is FNYEAQ. The CDR3: CASSSQGHNEQFF. The CDR3 coding sequence is TGTGCCAGCAGCTCCCAGGGCCACAATGAGCAGTTCTTC.

The V call is TRBV7-2, the J call TRBJ2-2; 7 bases line up with TRBD2. The CDR3 sequence is 16 residues long. Germline V gene data show CDR1 as SGHTA and CDR2 as FQGNSA. Losses at the gene ends were 2 bases for V and 4 bases for J; bases not matched to a gene: 7. CDR3 nucleotide sequence: TGTGCCAGCAGCTTAATCCCAGGCGGGGGCACCGGGGAGCTGTTTTTT. It is translated as CASSLIPGGGTGELFF.

This clone was counted once. This chain joins TRBV6-1 and TRBJ2-7; no clear D gene. Germline CDR1 is MNHNS and CDR2 is SASEGT. The CDR3 extends over 12 amino acids. Trimming removed 3 bases from V and 4 bases from J, with 7 bases in between. CDR3 amino acids: CASSEAPYEQYF. DNA for the CDR3: TGTGCCAGCAGTGAGGCCCCGTACGAGCAGTACTTC.

V and J are TRBV6-6 and TRBJ2-7; TRBD1 agrees at 8 bases. The V gene end was trimmed by 7 bases and the J gene end by 4 bases; junction bases not matched to a gene: 12. In germline, CDR1 is MNHNY, CDR2 SVGAGI (reference sequence). CDR3 size: 15 residues. The CDR3 loop reads CASTSSGTGFYEQYF. As DNA, the CDR3 is TGTGCCAGCACCTCGTCCGGGACAGGATTTTACGAGCAGTACTTC.

This clone was detected only a few times. The CDR3 region is CASQTGYNEQYF. CDR3 in DNA: TGTGCCAGCCAGACAGGGTACAACGAGCAGTACTTC. The chain joins TRBV28 to TRBJ2-7; 7 nucleotides line up with TRBD1. The trim removed 8 bases at V and 5 bases at J, leaving 6 bases unmatched. Germline CDR1 MDHEN, CDR2 SYDVKM. The CDR3 covers 12 residues.

J is TRBJ1-5 and V is TRBV6-1; D not certain. The CDR3 sequence is 15 residues long. CDR1 and CDR2 from the germline V gene are MNHNS and SASEGT. Trimming shortened V by 2 bases and J by 6 bases, and 14 bases separated the two germline ends. Written as DNA, the CDR3 is TGTGCCAGCAGTGAACACGGTGCAGCGGGTCAGCCCCAGCATTTT. It yields the protein CASSEHGAAGQPQHF.

This chain links TRBV9 with TRBJ2-1, with 9 bases matching TRBD2. The CDR3 runs to 16 residues. Germline trimming cut 0 bases from V and 2 bases from J; bases unmatched to any gene: 3. Germline CDR1 reads SGDLS; CDR2 reads YYNGEE. The CDR3 DNA is TGTGCCAGCAGCGTAGGGGGCGGGAGGGCCTACAATGAGCAGTTCTTC. This gives the protein CASSVGGGRAYNEQFF.

V is TRBV4-1 and J is TRBJ2-3, with a tentative D call TRBD2 (6 bases). The CDR3 is 15 residues long. Germline CDR1 and CDR2: MGHRA and YSYEKL. With 1 base removed from V and 5 bases from J, the gap between germline ends came to 13 bases. CDR3 bases: TGCGCCAGCAGCCAAGTAACGGGGGTAGGAGATACGCAGTATTTT. Translated, it gives CASSQVTGVGDTQYF.